This record concerns one TCR beta chain sequence. This record comes from a study of blood T cell repertoires in COVID-19. The CDR3 runs 14 residues. Germline assignment: CDR1 SGHAT and CDR2 FQNNGV. The trim removed 5 bases at V and 8 bases at J, leaving 10 bases unmatched. Profiling relied on immunoSEQ multiplex PCR, and the TCRdb table lists in-frame clones only, not all of them. The sample records around 97,000 clones, around four fifths being singletons. The sequence was obtained from a man aged 70 or older with acute or convalescent COVID-19. What was sequenced was peripheral blood. The V gene is TRBV11-2, the J gene TRBJ1-2; 8 bases are a match to TRBD1. The CDR3, as DNA: TGTGCCAGCAGCGACAGGGGACGATTTTCAGGCTACACCTTC. Translated, it gives CASSDRGRFSGYTF. Supplemented by reference TRBV11-2 and TRBJ1-2, the full variable domain reads EAGVAQSPRYKIIEKRQSVAFWCNPISGHATLYWYQQILGQGPKLLIQFQNNGVVDDSQLPKDRFSAERLKGVDSTLKIQPAKLEDSAVYLCASSDRGRFSGYTFGSGTRLTVV.